This T cell receptor (beta chain) came from a study of Graves' ophthalmopathy and Graves' hyperthyroidism. At least ten counts were recorded for this clonotype. The study amplified TCR beta CDR3 regions using RNA transcripts. HTBI primers primed a first-round RT-PCR, and a second-round multiplex PCR followed. TCRdb re-called the multiplex PCR reads through MiXCR, storing one row per CDR3 protein. Of around 400,000 distinct CDR3 sequences listed, roughly 21% are singletons. Sequenced material: peripheral blood. This clonotype originated in a woman between 18 and 29 years old with stable Graves' hyperthyroidism.

In nucleotides, the CDR3 is TGTGCCAGCAGTACTAACAGCGGGAGGGGAATCTACGAGCAGTACTTC. Translated, it gives CASSTNSGRGIYEQYF. This chain links TRBV7-8 with TRBJ2-7, with 10 nucleotides matching TRBD2. V lost 6 bases to trimming and J lost 3 bases; unmatched junction nucleotides: 11. Germline V gene lookup returns CDR1 SGHVS and CDR2 FQNEAQ. CDR3 length: 16 amino acids.